This T cell receptor (beta chain) appears in the sequencing data of a study of T cell changes during pregnancy in multiple sclerosis. Profiled with immunoSEQ multiplex PCR; TCRdb holds only in-frame clones, not every one. The top ten hold roughly 2.5% of the sample, which has over 60,000 clones, 96% seen once. The CDR3 runs 14 residues. Between the trimmed V and J ends, which lost 3 bases and 2 bases, there was a span of 7 bases. Germline V gene data show CDR1 as SNHLY and CDR2 as FYNNEI. The sequence was collected from a female donor with multiple sclerosis, enrolled in a pregnancy study. This material consisted of CD8+ T cells from peripheral blood mononuclear cells, taken after pregnancy. The rearrangement uses TRBV2 and TRBJ2-2; D remains unclear. Written as DNA, the CDR3 is TGTGCCAGCAGTGAGGTCCTAAACACCGGGGAGCTGTTTTTT. This gives the protein CASSEVLNTGELFF.